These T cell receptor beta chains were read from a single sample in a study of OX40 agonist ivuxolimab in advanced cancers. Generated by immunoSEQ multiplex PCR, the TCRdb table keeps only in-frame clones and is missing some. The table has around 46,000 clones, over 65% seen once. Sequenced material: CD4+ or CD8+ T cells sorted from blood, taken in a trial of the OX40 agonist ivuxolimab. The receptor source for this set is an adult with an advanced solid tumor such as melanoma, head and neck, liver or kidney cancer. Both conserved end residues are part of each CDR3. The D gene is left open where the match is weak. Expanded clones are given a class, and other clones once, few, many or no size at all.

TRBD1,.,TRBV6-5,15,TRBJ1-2,TGTGCCAGCAGACCGGGACAGGGGCCCAACTATGGCTACACCTTC,CASRPGQGPNYGYTF
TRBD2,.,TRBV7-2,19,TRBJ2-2,TGTGCCAGCAGCTCACTCGCCGAGAGGACTAGTTGGGACACCGGGGAGCTGTTTTTT,CASSSLAERTSWDTGELFF
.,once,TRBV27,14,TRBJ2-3,TGTGCCAGCAGTTTTGGGGTAGAGGGAGATACGCAGTATTTT,CASSFGVEGDTQYF
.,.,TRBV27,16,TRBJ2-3,TGTGCCAGCAGTTTATTGGCGGGGCTCAACACAGATACGCAGTATTTT,CASSLLAGLNTDTQYF
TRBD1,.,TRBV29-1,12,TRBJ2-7,TGCAGCGTCGACGGACAGGGAGCCGAGCAGTACTTC,CSVDGQGAEQYF
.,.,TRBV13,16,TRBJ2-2,TGTGCCAGCAGCTTAGGCGGGACCGCCGGGTCCGGGGAGCTGTTTTTT,CASSLGGTAGSGELFF
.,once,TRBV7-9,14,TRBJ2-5,TGTGCCAGCAGCTTAGAGACGGATCAAGAGACCCAGTACTTC,CASSLETDQETQYF
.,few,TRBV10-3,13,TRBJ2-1,TGTGCCATCAAAGGGGATCTCTACAATGAGCAGTTCTTC,CAIKGDLYNEQFF
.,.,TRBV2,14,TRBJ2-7,TGTGCCAGCAGTGGGAGGGGAAGGGGCTACGAGCAGTACTTC,CASSGRGRGYEQYF
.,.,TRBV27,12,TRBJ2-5,TGTGCCAGCGGGGGGCTACAAGAGACCCAGTACTTC,CASGGLQETQYF
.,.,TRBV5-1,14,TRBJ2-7,TGCGCCAGCAGCTGGATGACAGGCTCCTACGAGCAGTACTTC,CASSWMTGSYEQYF
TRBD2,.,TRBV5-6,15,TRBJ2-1,TGTGCCAGCAGCCATGAGCGGGGGGGCTTGTATGAGCAGTTCTTC,CASSHERGGLYEQFF
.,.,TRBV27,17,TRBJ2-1,TGTGCCAGCAGTTTATCGACGGACAGCCGGATCTACAATGAGCAGTTCTTC,CASSLSTDSRIYNEQFF
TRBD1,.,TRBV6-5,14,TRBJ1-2,TGTGCCAGCAGCAACGAGCAGGGGGCGTCCGGCTACACCTTC,CASSNEQGASGYTF
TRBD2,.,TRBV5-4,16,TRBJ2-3,TGTGTTGACTTGGAGGTGGGACTAGCGGGAGCAGATACGCAGTATTTT,CVDLEVGLAGADTQYF
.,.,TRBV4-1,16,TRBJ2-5,TGCGCCAGCAGCCCCCACTCAGGCGGGGCTTTAGAGACCCAGTACTTC,CASSPHSGGALETQYF
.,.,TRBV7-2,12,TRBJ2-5,TGTGCCAGCAGCCCAATAGGCCGAACCCAGTACTTC,CASSPIGRTQYF
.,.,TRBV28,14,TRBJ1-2,TGTGCCAGCAGACAAACAGGGATCCTGGGAGGCTACACCTTC,CASRQTGILGGYTF
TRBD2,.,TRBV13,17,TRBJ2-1,TGTGCCAGCAGCTCCTCGAGCGGGAGGGTAATATTCAATGAGCAGTTCTTC,CASSSSSGRVIFNEQFF
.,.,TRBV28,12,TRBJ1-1,TGTGCCAGCAGTGAGGACACGGCTGAAGCTTTCTTT,CASSEDTAEAFF
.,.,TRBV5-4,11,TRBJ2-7,TGTGCCAGCTCCTCCTCCTACGAGCAGTACTTC,CASSSSYEQYF
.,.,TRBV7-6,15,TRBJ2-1,TGTGCCAGCAGCCACCCGGAGCTAGAATACAATGAGCAGTTCTTC,CASSHPELEYNEQFF
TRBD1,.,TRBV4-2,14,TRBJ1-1,TGTGCCAGCAGCCAAAAGGGGGCCGGAACTGAAGCTTTCTTT,CASSQKGAGTEAFF
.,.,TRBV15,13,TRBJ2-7,TGTGCCACCAGCAGAGGGCAACTCTACGAGCAGTACTTC,CATSRGQLYEQYF
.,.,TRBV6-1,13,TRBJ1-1,TGTGCCAGCAGTGAAAAGGGTGTCGGTGAAGCTTTCTTT,CASSEKGVGEAFF
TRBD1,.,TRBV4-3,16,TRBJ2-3,TGCGCCAGCAGCCAACAGGGGGCATCTAGTACAGATACGCAGTATTTT,CASSQQGASSTDTQYF
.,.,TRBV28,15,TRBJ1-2,TGTGCCAGCAGCTACCTTTTGGGGCCTAACTATGGCTACACCTTC,CASSYLLGPNYGYTF
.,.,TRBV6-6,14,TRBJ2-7,TGTGCCAGCAGTTACGGATCCAAGGTGGGCGAGCAGTACTTC,CASSYGSKVGEQYF
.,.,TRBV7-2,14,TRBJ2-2,TGTGCCAGCAGCCCGGGGCCCTCCACCGGGGAGCTGTTTTTT,CASSPGPSTGELFF
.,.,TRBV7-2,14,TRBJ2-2,TGTGCCAGCAATACAGGGTTCGACACCGGGGAGCTGTTTTTT,CASNTGFDTGELFF
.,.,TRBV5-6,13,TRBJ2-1,TGTGCCAGCAGCCAGACGGGTTACAATGAGCAGTTCTTC,CASSQTGYNEQFF
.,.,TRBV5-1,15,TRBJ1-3,TGCGCCAACCTCCTCGGGACACCATGCCGGAACACCATATATTTT,CANLLGTPCRNTIYF
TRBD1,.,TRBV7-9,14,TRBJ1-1,TGTGCCAGCAGCTTGGGGACAGGGACGACTGAAGCTTTCTTT,CASSLGTGTTEAFF
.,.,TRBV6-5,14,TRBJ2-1,TGTGCCAGCAGTTATTGGGGGGAGGCGAATGAGCAGTTCTTC,CASSYWGEANEQFF
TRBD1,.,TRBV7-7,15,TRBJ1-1,TGTGCTAGCAGCTATGGACAGGGAGAGAACACTGAAGCTTTCTTT,CASSYGQGENTEAFF
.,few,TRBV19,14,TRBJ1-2,TGTGCCAGTAGTATGGACACAGAGGGATCACGCTACACCTTC,CASSMDTEGSRYTF
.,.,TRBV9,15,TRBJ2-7,TGTGCCAGCAGCGTGGGGGGGACAGGACCTTCCGAGCAGTACTTC,CASSVGGTGPSEQYF
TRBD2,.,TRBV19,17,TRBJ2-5,TGTGCCAGTAGTATAGGACTAGCGGGAGGCCTTCAAGAGACCCAGTACTTC,CASSIGLAGGLQETQYF
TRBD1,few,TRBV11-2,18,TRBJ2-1,TGTGCCAGCAGCTTAGTCTACGGGACAGGGGGCTCCTACAATGAGCAGTTCTTC,CASSLVYGTGGSYNEQFF